This T cell receptor (beta chain) was captured by sequencing in a study of blood T cell repertoires in COVID-19. The germline gives CDR1 SGHTA, CDR2 FQGNSA. V was shortened by 6 bases and J by 1 base, with 12 bases between the two germline ends. This CDR3 spans 15 amino acids. As handled by the study authors: Amplification of reference gene primers was used by the study to estimate nucleated cell counts. Sequenced by immunoSEQ multiplex PCR; TCRdb stores in-frame clones only, minus some. V and J calls and clone size come straight from that table; D and trimming were deduced from the DNA. Found here are approximately 25,000 clones, about 91% of them singletons; the top ten hold roughly a third.

The origin of this receptor is a man between 65 and 80 years old with active COVID-19. The specimen was peripheral blood. The rearrangement links TRBV7-2 to TRBJ1-4, with D possibly being TRBD1 (6 bases). In nucleotides, the CDR3 is TGTGCCAGCAGATCCGACAGGAGAACTAATGAAAAACTGTTTTTT. Translating it yields CASRSDRRTNEKLFF.